Sequencing of this T cell receptor beta chain was carried out in a study of beta chain features in type 1 diabetes (dated by TCRdb to 2016 to 2019). At the level of the whole study: Mean age, gender distribution, total cell number and subset yield did not differ between patients and healthy donors. A total of 85 million to 110 million sorted cells were examined across all samples, and RNA yield correlated strongly with the number of cells per subset. In the study, recently diagnosed type 1 diabetes patients and matched healthy donors were compared on the TCRB repertoires of their sorted circulating CD4+ T cell subsets. Regulatory and stem cell-like memory subsets were isolated from only 8 patients and about 8 healthy donors, whereas naive and central memory subsets came from all 30 or so donors.

Each donor gave one peripheral blood draw, averaging approximately 110 mL, which was collected into heparinised tubes. Naive, central memory, regulatory and stem cell-like memory CD4+ T cells were sorted on a BD FACSAria II using a panel including CD45RO, CCR7, CD25, CD127, CD95 and CD27. Purity was above 95% for every sorted population. Right away, PBMCs were isolated by Lymphoprep density gradient centrifugation and were stained directly, with no culture step. So that batch effects would be minimized, each experiment stained and sorted samples in pairs, pairing one healthy donor with one patient. Findings and caveats that apply to the study as a whole: Because small numbers of individuals were included in the HLA sub-analyses, any influence of HLA type on TCRB rearrangement was left unresolved. Because cDNA was sequenced instead of genomic DNA, activated cells with high expression could be over-represented, although the groups did not differ in activation or CD3 levels. Naive, central memory and regulatory TCRB repertoires appeared to be more alike among patients than among healthy donors. At VDJ recombination sites, type 1 diabetes patients had fewer insertions and more deleted nucleotides, which implies abnormalities in thymic rearrangement. PCR might favor shorter templates, but patient and control samples were amplified and corrected together, so any skew would affect both groups equally. A moderate but significant shortening of TCRB CDR3 length was observed in type 1 diabetes patients in all four CD4+ subsets.

This clone was found a few times. Its antigen specificity is not known. No much larger clonotype is one base removed from it; base qualities were not supplied. The entire amount of isolated RNA was reverse transcribed using the High Capacity cDNA Reverse Transcription Kit, so the sequenced TCRB transcripts were expressed ones. Deep immunoSEQ sequencing was applied to naive, central memory and regulatory T cell samples, giving an average of about 3.57 million total reads per sample. Sorted cells were lysed in RLT buffer, and RNA was extracted using DNase-treated RNeasy Micro or Mini kits according to cell number. To prevent cross-contamination, each cell subset was processed individually, whereas patient and healthy donor samples were processed jointly. Using the immunoSEQ multiplex PCR, TCRB sequences were amplified from cDNA into 87-bp fragments spanning the CDR3 region. The amplicons were sequenced using the Illumina HiSeq platform. In the source study's methods: PCR bias was computationally corrected using synthetic template baselines, reads within Hamming distance 2 were collapsed, and singletons that could not be merged were discarded. Reads were aligned to IMGT to assign V, D and J genes, CDR3 length, and insertions or deletions at six rearrangement sites. Clonotype counts were normalized to sorted cell number within each subset before computing true diversity and Gini coefficients with the tcR R package. Repertoire sharing was quantified using the overlap coefficient calculated on TCRB nucleotide sequences. TCRdb's version of the immuneACCESS table is confined to in-frame rearrangements and falls short of the full clone set. An unresolved V gene accounts for under half of the shortfall where checked; the remainder is of unknown origin. Clonal size and the V and J genes are those of that table, whereas D and trimming came from the DNA. This sample is represented by around 100,000 clones; under 30% of them were singletons. Less than 0.65% of the sample lies in the top ten.

The receptor was derived from a woman aged 18-29 years with type 1 diabetes. Input material: central memory CD4+ T cells from blood.

The nucleotide sequence is given as TGTGCCAGCCAACTAGCGGGCCAACGCACAGATACGCAGTATTTT. The encoded protein is CASQLAGQRTDTQYF. The chain uses TRBV19 and TRBJ2-3; 9 middle bases align to TRBD2. V loses 9 bases at its end and J loses 1 base; junction bases beyond the gene matches: 8. The germline V gene (reference sequence) yields LNHDA for CDR1 and SQIVND for CDR2. The CDR3 starts with the cysteine, ends with the phenylalanine, and has 15 residues. CDR3 DNA only is kept here, 45 bases in frame from base 1.